This TCR beta chain stems from a study of immune evolution from preneoplasia to lung adenocarcinoma. Nucleic acids came from premalignant or tumor cells enriched by macro-dissection. Findings and limits, study-wide: From normal lung to invasive adenocarcinoma, top clone frequencies appeared to decrease. T cell clonality was higher in KRAS-mutant than EGFR-mutant or wild-type nodules.

Clones were read by immunoSEQ multiplex PCR, and TCRdb kept only the in-frame ones, dropping some. Of about 2,700 clones listed, 80% to 90% are singletons. Comments on this clone: The antigen is not known.

CDR1 is SGHRS, CDR2 YFSETQ, per germline. The CDR3 runs to 17 residues. The V segment lost 3 bases and the J segment 2 bases; nucleotides outside the gene matches: 11. The chain carries TRBV5-1 and TRBJ2-3, with TRBD2 identical over 8 bases. The clonotype was recovered from a person between 65 and 80 years old with lung adenocarcinoma. Sequencing input: FFPE atypical adenomatous hyperplasia tissue from the lung. Stated subset: atypical adenomatous hyperplasia (AAH), lung preneoplasia. CDR3 residues: CASSSLSGTRNTDTQYF. CDR3 nucleotides: TGCGCCAGCAGCTCTTTATCCGGGACTAGAAACACAGATACGCAGTATTTT.